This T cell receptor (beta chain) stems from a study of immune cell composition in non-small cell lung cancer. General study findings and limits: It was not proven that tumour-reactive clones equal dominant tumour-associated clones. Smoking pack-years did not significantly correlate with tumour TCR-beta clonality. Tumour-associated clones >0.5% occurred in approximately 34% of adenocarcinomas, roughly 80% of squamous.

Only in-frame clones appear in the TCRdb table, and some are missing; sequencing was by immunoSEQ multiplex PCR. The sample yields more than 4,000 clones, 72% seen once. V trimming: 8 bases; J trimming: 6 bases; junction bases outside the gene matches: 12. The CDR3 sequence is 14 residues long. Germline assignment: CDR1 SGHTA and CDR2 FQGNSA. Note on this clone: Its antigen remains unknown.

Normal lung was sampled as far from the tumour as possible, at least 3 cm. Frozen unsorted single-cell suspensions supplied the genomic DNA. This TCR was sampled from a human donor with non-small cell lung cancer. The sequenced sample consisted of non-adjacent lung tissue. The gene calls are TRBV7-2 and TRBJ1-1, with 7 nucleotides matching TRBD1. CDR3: CASRSGQGVPEAFF. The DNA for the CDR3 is TGTGCCAGCCGCTCCGGGCAGGGGGTGCCTGAAGCTTTCTTT.